This T cell receptor (beta chain) was profiled in a study of human T cells and chemical hapten exposure listed by TCRdb under 2021. With regard to the full study: For sensitization, 2% DPC in acetone was applied to a roughly 2 cm by roughly 2 cm area of upper inner arm skin. Peripheral blood TCR repertoire changes were tracked in vivo in alopecia patients during primary and secondary sensitization to the hapten diphenylcyclopropenone (DPC). Blood samples were taken from patients before sensitization (week 0) and then at 2, 6 and about 24 weeks after DPC sensitization. Libraries were pooled for sequencing, and per-sample TCR yields varied mainly because of small differences in library volumes within the pool. The mostly female patient cohort included alopecia areata with under or over 50% scalp involvement, alopecia totalis and alopecia universalis. For TCR sequencing, blood came from about 28 alopecia patients at anywhere from one to four time points (pre-sensitization, 2, 6 and 24 weeks). Patch testing was done on the upper back using Finn chambers containing 0.01% DPC, and results were scored after 6 days according to International Contact Dermatitis Research Group standards. Throughout the approximately 26-week study period, patients were also given weekly therapeutic DPC doses on the scalp.

V is cut by 2 bases and J by 5 bases, and the space between the germline ends is 10 bases. CDR1 and CDR2 are read off the germline V gene (reference sequence) as SEHNR and FQNEAQ. The CDR3 covers 14 residues, taking in both the cysteine and the phenylalanine. Of all the DNA, just the CDR3 is kept, 42 bases in frame from base 1. Preparation of the library involved RACE. Sequenced on a NextSeq 500. Library preparation attached unique molecular identifiers to individual cDNA molecules for quantitative, reproducible TCR counting. From each blood RNA sample, both TCR alpha and TCR beta chains were sequenced. The original methods were these. Samples had a median of roughly 100,000 TCRs, with a range from about 23,224 to 700,000. V, J and CDR3 annotation of the TCR reads was carried out using the Decombinator software suite. Every sample was subsampled to the same number of TCRs (28,000) for the PS versus PT1 abundance plots. Expanded TCRs were defined as absent before sensitization and observed at least eight times at the 2-week time point. The raw public data were reprocessed by TCRdb itself: fastp quality trimming at Q25, MiXCR clonotype calling, in-frame beta chains only. CDR3 protein duplicates are merged, each entry listing the most common genes and DNA. V and J calls and clone size were set by TCRdb, not the authors. A total of 350,000 or so distinct CDR3 sequences appear in this sample, under 8% of them only once. The ten largest make up 7.5% to 9% of the sample.

With respect to this clonotype: It has no known antigen specificity. It has no much larger one-base neighbor in the sample; base qualities were not kept.

The study at large found these results: After repeated subsampling, changes were observed in the strength of the expansion versus patch-test correlation and in the threshold at which the correlation became significant. Patch test score was positively correlated with the number of PT1 expanded TCRs, with significance at thresholds 8, 16 and 32 but not at 4. Expanded TCRs formed significantly more large CDR3 similarity clusters than pre-sensitization or healthy control sets, consistent with antigen-driven responses. The number of TCRs above 1 in 1000 frequency did not change with DPC sensitization; there was no evidence of global repertoire structure alterations. Alopecia, a presumed autoimmune disease, was present in all patients, so the immune response of the patients might differ from that of healthy individuals.

The time point label of this sample denotes: patch test 1, 2 weeks after DPC sensitization. The intended sense of this specimen's treatment or condition label: therapeutic diphenylcyclopropenone sensitization with weekly scalp DPC. Blood at each patch-test visit was drawn before the patch test was applied. To be eligible, patients had to be aged 18 to 70, diagnosed with alopecia and judged suitable for DPC therapy, while pregnant patients were excluded. Total RNA was isolated from unfractionated whole blood collected in Tempus Blood RNA tubes. The sequence derives from a woman between 18 and 29 years old with alopecia areata. Some clones in this sample may be carry-over from other donors' samples. The source was whole blood, collected in connection with sensitization to the hapten diphenylcyclopropenone (DPC). This sequence uses TRBV7-9 and TRBJ1-5; TRBD1 could be the D gene, as 6 bases match. The CDR3 loop reads CASSLSSGDQPQHF. The DNA reads as follows: TGTGCCAGCAGCTTAAGTTCAGGGGATCAGCCCCAGCATTTT. This CDR3, with the reference TRBV7-9 and TRBJ1-5 proteins standing in past its ends, gives the full variable domain DTGVSQNPRHKITKRGQNVTFRCDPISEHNRLYWYRQTLGQGPEFLTYFQNEAQLEKSRLLSDRFSAERPKGSFSTLEIQRTEQGDSAMYLCASSLSSGDQPQHFGDGTRLSIL.